A single sample gave rise to the 30 T cell receptor beta chains below, sequenced in a study of T-cell reconstitution after alpha-beta-depleted transplantation in children. Researchers prepared the TCRbeta library using unique molecular identifiers, the study reports. TCRdb re-called the PCR reads with MiXCR, one entry per CDR3 protein. This sample has some 340,000 distinct CDR3 sequences, with approximately 10% found just once. The starting material was PBMCs from the stem cell graft donor, obtained from the stem cell graft. These TCRs come from a human donor who donated a stem cell graft to a child with acute lymphoblastic leukemia.

This clonotype was detected ten times or more. The rearrangement links TRBV7-9 to TRBJ2-5, with D unresolved. Trimming pared 8 bases from V and 2 bases from J, leaving 6 bases between. This CDR3 comprises 11 residues. Per germline, CDR1 SEHNR and CDR2 FQNEAQ (reference sequence). The chain's CDR3 is CASGIQETQYF. CDR3 DNA: TGTGCCAGCGGGATACAAGAGACCCAGTACTTC.

This clonotype was seen only once. This rearrangement joins TRBV13 to TRBJ1-2, with D possibly matching TRBD1 (5 bases). The CDR3 runs to 16 residues. V lost 0 bases and J 4 bases, leaving 15 bases between the germline ends. CDR1 and CDR2 (germline): PRHDT, FYEKMQ (reference sequence). CDR3 region: CASSLGWGGGVYGYTF. The CDR3, as DNA: TGTGCCAGCAGCTTAGGGTGGGGTGGGGGGGTCTATGGCTACACCTTC.

This clonotype has at least ten counts. This rearrangement joins TRBV15 to TRBJ2-3; D gene uncertain. Germline values: CDR1 LNHNV, CDR2 YYDKDF (reference sequence). The V end lost 0 bases, the J end lost 2 bases, and 9 bases lay between the germline ends. CDR3 length: 15 amino acids. This CDR3 reads CATSRDGLYTDTQYF. CDR3 in DNA: TGTGCCACCAGCAGAGATGGTCTATACACAGATACGCAGTATTTT.

This chain links TRBV7-2 with TRBJ2-1; 10 bases are a match to TRBD2. Germline V gene sequence: CDR1 SGHTA, CDR2 FQGNSA. This CDR3 spans 16 amino acids. The junction had 4 bases not matched to a gene; V was cut back by 4 bases and J by 1 base. CDR3 amino acids: CASSSRLAGSYNEQFF. CDR3 sequence (DNA): TGTGCCAGCAGCTCCCGACTAGCGGGTTCCTACAATGAGCAGTTCTTC.

V is TRBV7-6 and J is TRBJ2-1, with 9 bases identical to TRBD1. The V gene's germline CDR1 is SGHVS and CDR2 FNYEAQ. Trimming took 5 bases from V and 9 from J; bases not matched to a gene: 17. The CDR3 has 17 amino acids. The CDR3 DNA is TGTGCCAGCAGCCCTAGATGGACAGGGGCCAGGGGGCTTGAGCAGTTCTTC. Its protein is CASSPRWTGARGLEQFF.

The chain carries TRBV4-1 and TRBJ1-5; 11 bases fit TRBD1. The V and J ends lost 1 base and 4 bases, in that order; junction bases with no gene match: 12. This CDR3 region has 19 residues. The germline V gene encodes CDR1 MGHRA and CDR2 YSYEKL. The CDR3 is CASSQGGGRDRGLNQPQHF. The CDR3 bases are TGCGCCAGCAGCCAAGGGGGGGGTCGGGACAGGGGGTTAAATCAGCCCCAGCATTTT.

This clonotype was seen repeatedly, ten times or more. The V gene is TRBV7-8, the J gene TRBJ2-6; no firm D call. Germline assignment: CDR1 SGHVS and CDR2 FQNEAQ. V lost 0 bases and J lost 2, with 2 bases in between. The CDR3 runs 14 residues. The CDR3 DNA reads TGTGCCAGCAGCTTAGCTGCTGGGGCCAACGTCCTGACTTTC. Residues: CASSLAAGANVLTF.

The chain links TRBV30 to TRBJ2-7; no clear D. The length of the CDR3 is 13 residues. V was pared by 4 bases and J by 2 bases, with 12 bases between. CDR1 and CDR2 from the germline V gene are GTSNPN and SVGIG (reference sequence). Here the CDR3 reads CAWTPDGTYEQYF. As DNA, the CDR3 is TGTGCCTGGACCCCCGACGGTACCTACGAGCAGTACTTC.

The chain links TRBV2 to TRBJ2-1, with D unclear. In germline, CDR1 is SNHLY, CDR2 FYNNEI. The CDR3 has 12 amino acids. Trimming cost V 4 bases and J 5 bases, with 6 bases left between them. The CDR3 DNA reads as TGTGCCAGCAGTGTTAGAGACAATGAGCAGTTCTTC. Encoded protein: CASSVRDNEQFF.

The chain combines TRBV10-3 with TRBJ2-5; 9 nucleotides align to TRBD2. Looked up from germline, CDR1 is ENHRY and CDR2 is SYGVKD. The V segment lost 2 bases and the J segment 5 bases; nucleotides outside the gene matches: 9. The CDR3 extends over 16 amino acids. CDR3 in DNA: TGTGCCATCAGTGAGGGACAACTAGCGGGCAGGGAGACCCAGTACTTC. Translating gives CAISEGQLAGRETQYF.

This clonotype was counted a few times. The V call is TRBV12-3 or TRBV12-4, the J call TRBJ2-7; perhaps TRBD1 as D (6 bases). The V and J ends lost 3 bases and 6 bases respectively, with 21 bases between them. There are 16 residues in the CDR3. CDR3 amino acids: CASSFRADSTGREQYF. The CDR3 nucleotides are TGTGCCAGCAGTTTTCGGGCGGACAGTACGGGACGCGAGCAGTACTTC.

This rearrangement joins TRBV5-1 to TRBJ2-1, with D possibly matching TRBD2 (6 bases). The germline V gene has CDR1 SGHRS and CDR2 YFSETQ. V lost 0 bases and J 0 bases, leaving 13 bases between the germline ends. The CDR3 has 17 residues. The chain's CDR3 is CASSLDGSGYSYNEQFF. The CDR3 DNA is TGCGCCAGCAGCTTGGATGGTAGCGGTTACTCCTACAATGAGCAGTTCTTC.

The rearrangement links TRBV4-3 to TRBJ2-1, with TRBD2 as a possible D gene (6 bases). Looked up from germline, CDR1 is LGHNA and CDR2 is YSLEER. V was pared by 0 bases and J by 5 bases, with 20 bases between. The CDR3 length is 18 residues. CDR3 sequence: CASSQDGGWRAAHNEQFF. The CDR3 coding sequence is TGCGCCAGCAGCCAAGATGGAGGGTGGCGGGCCGCCCACAATGAGCAGTTCTTC.

This clonotype was seen many times. The chain is built from TRBV4-1 and TRBJ2-1; unclear D gene. CDR1 is MGHRA and CDR2 is YSYEKL in the germline V gene. V was shortened by 1 base and J by 7 bases, with 5 bases between the two germline ends. The CDR3 loop spans 12 amino acids. For the CDR3, the DNA is TGCGCCAGCAGCCAAGCAGGAAATGAGCAGTTCTTC. Amino acids: CASSQAGNEQFF.

This clonotype came up many times. The gene calls are TRBV5-1 and TRBJ1-4; no clear D. CDR1 SGHRS and CDR2 YFSETQ come from the germline V gene. The CDR3 length is 14 residues. Trimming shortened V by 4 bases and J by 4 bases, and 11 bases separated the two germline ends. CDR3 sequence reads: CASSGGRNNEKLFF. The CDR3 DNA is TGCGCCAGCAGCGGAGGACGGAATAATGAAAAACTGTTTTTT.

Only a few counts were recorded for this clonotype. V and J are TRBV28 and TRBJ1-5, with no clear D. The V gene lost 3 bases and the J gene lost 2 bases, with 11 bases spanning the gap. This CDR3 region has 15 residues. Germline values: CDR1 MDHEN, CDR2 SYDVKM. Here the CDR3 reads CASSFLGLGNQPQHF. The CDR3 bases are TGTGCCAGCAGTTTTTTAGGGCTCGGCAATCAGCCCCAGCATTTT.

In this sample, this clonotype turned up many times. The chain uses TRBV6-2 or TRBV6-3 and TRBJ2-3; 9 bases align to TRBD2. Germline trimming cut 7 bases from V and 3 bases from J; bases unmatched to any gene: 8. The germline V gene has CDR1 MNHEY and CDR2 SVGEGT. The CDR3 has 15 amino acids. The CDR3 loop is CASNQGSGRTDTQYF. CDR3 nucleotide sequence: TGTGCCAGCAACCAGGGGAGCGGGAGGACAGATACGCAGTATTTT.

V usage is TRBV7-2 and J usage is TRBJ2-5; TRBD1 or TRBD2 may be the D gene (6 bases each). V lost 5 bases and J 5 bases, leaving 18 bases between the germline ends. Germline CDR1 is SGHTA and CDR2 is FQGNSA. The CDR3 runs to 15 residues. CDR3 bases: TGTGCCAGCAGCCGAGAATCGGGGGCTCGGGAGACCCAGTACTTC. This sequence encodes CASSRESGARETQYF.

This clonotype occurred many times. The rearrangement uses TRBV7-2 and TRBJ2-4, with D perhaps TRBD2 (5 bases). Germline V gene sequence: CDR1 SGHTA, CDR2 FQGNSA. V lost 4 bases to trimming and J lost 5 bases, with 9 bases between them. The CDR3 totals 13 residues. The CDR3 region is CASSSGIQNIQYF. In DNA form, the CDR3 reads TGTGCCAGCAGCTCCGGGATCCAAAACATTCAGTACTTC. Full variable domain (remainder filled in from reference TRBV7-2 and TRBJ2-4): GAGVSQSPSNKVTEKGKDVELRCDPISGHTALYWYRQSLGQGLEFLIYFQGNSAPDKSGLPSDRFSAERTGGSVSTLTIQRTQQEDSAVYLCASSSGIQNIQYFGAGTRLSVL.

This clonotype was seen more than once but under ten times. CDR3 amino acids: CASTPGTSTHEQYF. The CDR3, as DNA: TGTGCCAGCACACCCGGGACTAGCACCCACGAGCAGTACTTC. The chain links TRBV7-9 to TRBJ2-7, with 9 bases aligning to TRBD2. CDR1 SEHNR and CDR2 FQNEAQ come from the germline V gene (reference sequence). The CDR3 loop spans 14 amino acids. V lost 7 bases to trimming and J lost 5 bases; unmatched junction nucleotides: 9.

This sequence joins TRBV5-6 and TRBJ2-2; D ambiguous. CDR1 and CDR2 (germline): SGHDT, YYEEEE. V dropped 3 bases and J dropped 1 base, with 10 bases sitting between them. The CDR3 runs 15 residues. The DNA for the CDR3 is TGTGCCAGCAGCTCGTTAACTGGGAACACCGGGGAGCTGTTTTTT. Residues: CASSSLTGNTGELFF.

This clonotype was seen only a few times. This chain joins TRBV5-1 and TRBJ2-5; D is tentatively TRBD1 or TRBD2 (5 bases each). CDR1 is SGHRS and CDR2 is YFSETQ in the germline V gene. The CDR3 consists of 15 residues. Trimming pared 0 bases from V and 4 bases from J, leaving 13 bases between. DNA for the CDR3: TGCGCCAGCAGCTTGGACGGGACCTGGGTAGAGACCCAGTACTTC. It translates to CASSLDGTWVETQYF.

This clonotype was observed many times. CDR3 in amino acids: CSAPRDRGSFEITDTEAFF. In nucleotides, the CDR3 is TGCAGTGCCCCGCGGGACAGGGGGTCCTTTGAAATTACGGACACTGAAGCTTTCTTT. This chain uses TRBV20-1 with TRBJ1-1; TRBD1 agrees at 11 bases. Germline loops: CDR1 DFQATT, CDR2 SNEGSKA (reference sequence). V lost 6 bases to trimming and J lost 3 bases; unmatched junction nucleotides: 21. This CDR3 is 19 amino acids long.

This CDR3 is CASSPGLAEQETQYF. In nucleotides, the CDR3 is TGCGCCAGCAGCCCGGGACTAGCAGAACAAGAGACCCAGTACTTC. The chain is built from TRBV5-1 and TRBJ2-5, with 9 nucleotides matching TRBD2. V dropped 4 bases and J dropped 2; count of bases not matched to a gene: 6. CDR1 and CDR2 (germline): SGHRS, YFSETQ. This CDR3 has 15 residues.

In this sample, this clonotype turned up a few times. The chain has TRBV29-1 and TRBJ2-7; no clear D. This CDR3 has 12 amino acids. Germline CDR1 SQVTM, CDR2 ANQGSEA. V lost 3 bases to trimming and J lost 2 bases, with 8 bases between them. The chain's CDR3 is CSVDLGTYEQYF. The DNA of the CDR3 is TGCAGCGTTGACCTGGGCACCTACGAGCAGTACTTC.

The chain joins TRBV5-1 to TRBJ1-1, with 8 positions matching TRBD1. Unmatched junction bases numbered 6, after V lost 4 bases and J lost 1 base. The length of the CDR3 is 15 residues. Germline V gene sequence: CDR1 SGHRS, CDR2 YFSETQ. This chain's CDR3 is CASSEDRAANTEAFF. DNA of the CDR3: TGCGCCAGCAGCGAGGACAGGGCCGCGAACACTGAAGCTTTCTTT.

This clonotype was found a few times. The chain is built from TRBV6-4 and TRBJ2-1; 13 bases match TRBD2. The CDR3 runs 15 residues. J lost 8 bases, V lost 6 bases, and 7 bases had no gene match. Germline loops: CDR1 MRHNA, CDR2 SNTAGT. In nucleotides, the CDR3 is TGTGCCAGCAGCCGGACTAGCGGGAGTAATGATGAGCAGTTCTTC. Protein: CASSRTSGSNDEQFF.

The rearrangement links TRBV12-3 or TRBV12-4 to TRBJ1-2; D ambiguous. Trimming cost V 6 bases and J 8 bases, with 10 bases left between them. The CDR3 runs 11 residues. CDR3: CASRGSAGYTF. The DNA of the CDR3 is TGTGCCAGCAGAGGGAGTGCGGGCTACACCTTC.

A few counts support this clonotype. The V call is TRBV20-1, the J call TRBJ1-1, with TRBD1 matching 8 bases. The J segment lost 12 bases and the V segment lost 3 bases, leaving 9 bases of the junction unmatched. There are 12 residues in the CDR3. Germline V gene sequence: CDR1 DFQATT, CDR2 SNEGSKA (reference sequence). CDR3 bases: TGCAGTGCTAGGAAGGACAGGGATGGTCCTTTCTTT. Translating gives CSARKDRDGPFF.

This clonotype turned up a few times. The chain carries TRBV12-3 or TRBV12-4 and TRBJ2-3; D is possibly TRBD1 (6 bases). V was shortened by 6 bases and J by 1 base, with 14 bases between the two germline ends. The CDR3 has 15 amino acids. CDR3 DNA: TGTGCCAGCAGGCTGAGACAGGCCGGCACAGATACGCAGTATTTT. Its translation: CASRLRQAGTDTQYF.